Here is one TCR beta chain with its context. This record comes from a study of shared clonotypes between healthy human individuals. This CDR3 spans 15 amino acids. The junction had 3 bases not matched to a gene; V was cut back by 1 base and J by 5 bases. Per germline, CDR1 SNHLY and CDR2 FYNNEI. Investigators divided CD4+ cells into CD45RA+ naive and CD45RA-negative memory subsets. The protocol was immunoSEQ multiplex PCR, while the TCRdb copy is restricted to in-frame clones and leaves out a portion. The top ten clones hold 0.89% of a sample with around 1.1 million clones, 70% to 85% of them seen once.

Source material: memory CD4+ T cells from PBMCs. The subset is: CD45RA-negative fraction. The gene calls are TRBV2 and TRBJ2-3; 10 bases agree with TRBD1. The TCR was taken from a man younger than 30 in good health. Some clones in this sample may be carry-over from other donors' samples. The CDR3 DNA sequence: TGTGCCAGCAGTGAAGGGACAGGGGGACGAGATACGCAGTATTTT. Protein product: CASSEGTGGRDTQYF.